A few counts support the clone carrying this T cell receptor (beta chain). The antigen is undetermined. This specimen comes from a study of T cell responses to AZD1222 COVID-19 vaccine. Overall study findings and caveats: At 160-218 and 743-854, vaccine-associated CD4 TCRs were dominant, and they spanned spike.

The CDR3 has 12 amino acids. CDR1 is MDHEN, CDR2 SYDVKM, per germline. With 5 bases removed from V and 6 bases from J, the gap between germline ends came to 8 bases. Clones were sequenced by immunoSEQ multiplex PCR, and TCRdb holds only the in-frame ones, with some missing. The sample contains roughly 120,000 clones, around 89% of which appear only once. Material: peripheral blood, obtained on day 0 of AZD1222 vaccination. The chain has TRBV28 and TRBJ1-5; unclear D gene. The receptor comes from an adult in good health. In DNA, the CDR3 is TGTGCCAGCAGTGAGGAGCTTCAGCCCCAGCATTTT. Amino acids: CASSEELQPQHF.